This is a list of T cell receptor beta chains from one sample in a study of metastatic and nonmetastatic thyroid tumors. TCRdb reassembled clones from the PCR reads with MiXCR. Found here are about 20,000 clones, around 30% of them singletons; the top ten hold about a sixth. The sample comprised tumor tissue. The origin of the receptors is a female donor with papillary thyroid cancer or a benign thyroid nodule (not recorded which). Some clones in this sample may be carry-over from other donors' samples. The CDR3 runs from the conserved cysteine through the conserved F or W. The D gene is left open where the match is weak. Not every row has a clone size; where given, it reads once, few, many or a size class.

TRBV5-1	TRBJ2-7	TRBD2	-	CASSSTGLAETSYEQYF	TGCGCCAGCAGCTCCACCGGGCTAGCGGAGACGTCCTACGAGCAGTACTTC
TRBV6-1	TRBJ1-2	-	-	CASSEYGYTF	TGTGCCAGCAGTGAATATGGCTACACCTTC
TRBV4-1	TRBJ1-5	-	-	CASSPVRWRQPQHF	TGCGCCAGCAGCCCCGTGCGATGGAGACAGCCCCAGCATTTT
TRBV24-1	TRBJ1-1	TRBD1	many	CATSDAGTAYEAFF	TGTGCCACCAGTGACGCCGGGACAGCTTATGAAGCTTTCTTT
TRBV2	TRBJ2-7	-	few	CASWDGYYEQYF	TGTGCCAGCTGGGACGGCTACTACGAGCAGTACTTC
TRBV6-5	TRBJ2-1	TRBD2	-	CASSYSPGSGIFNEQFF	TGTGCCAGCAGTTACTCCCCGGGTAGCGGGATCTTCAATGAGCAGTTCTTC
TRBV20-1	TRBJ2-3	-	many	CSATFREDTQYF	TGCAGTGCTACCTTTAGGGAAGATACGCAGTATTTT
TRBV20-1	TRBJ1-1	-	few	CSAPRRLSTEAFF	TGCAGTGCTCCGAGACGTCTTAGCACTGAAGCTTTCTTT
TRBV7-8	TRBJ1-1	-	once	CASSLGLWTTNTEAFF	TGTGCCAGCAGCTTAGGTCTGTGGACAACAAACACTGAAGCTTTCTTT
TRBV30	TRBJ2-7	TRBD1	-	CAWRPNGQGRYEQYF	TGCGCCTGGAGGCCAAACGGACAGGGGAGGTACGAGCAGTACTTC
TRBV5-1	TRBJ2-3	-	few	CASILVGGDTQYF	TGTGCCAGCATCTTGGTAGGGGGAGATACGCAGTATTTT
TRBV28	TRBJ2-2	-	many	CASSPARTERNTGELFF	TGTGCCAGCAGTCCCGCCCGTACAGAGAGGAACACCGGGGAGCTGTTTTTT
TRBV18	TRBJ2-7	-	-	CASSPSQMAYEQYF	TGTGCCAGCTCACCAAGTCAGATGGCTTACGAGCAGTACTTC
TRBV18	TRBJ2-5	-	few	CASSPPEETQYF	TGTGCCAGCTCACCACCTGAAGAGACCCAGTACTTC
TRBV12-3/TRBV12-4	TRBJ2-5	TRBD2	few	CASSFSGRWPGGETQYF	TGTGCCAGCAGTTTCAGCGGGAGGTGGCCAGGAGGGGAGACCCAGTACTTC
TRBV2	TRBJ1-6	-	few	CASNRAGDSPLHF	TGTGCCAGCAACAGGGCCGGTGATTCACCCCTCCACTTT
TRBV6-1	TRBJ1-1	-	many	CASSERTGKNTEAFF	TGTGCCAGCAGTGAACGTACAGGGAAGAACACTGAAGCTTTCTTT
TRBV27	TRBJ2-5	TRBD2	-	CASSSLAGLETQYF	TGTGCCAGCAGTTCACTAGCGGGACTGGAGACCCAGTACTTC
TRBV7-2	TRBJ1-3	-	few	CASSLRWGSGNTIYF	TGTGCCAGCAGCTTACGCTGGGGATCTGGAAACACCATATATTTT
TRBV5-1	TRBJ2-1	TRBD2	many	CASGGWREGQNEQFF	TGCGCCAGCGGCGGTTGGCGGGAGGGCCAGAATGAGCAGTTCTTC
TRBV6-1	TRBJ2-3	-	few	CASRECSTDTQYF	TGTGCCAGCCGGGAGTGTAGCACAGATACGCAGTATTTT
TRBV20-1	TRBJ2-3	TRBD2	-	CSARDDPRTSGHTDTQYF	TGCAGTGCTAGAGATGACCCTCGGACTAGCGGCCACACAGATACGCAGTATTTT
TRBV29-1	TRBJ2-1	-	many	CSVEYRDQFF	TGCAGCGTTGAATACAGGGACCAGTTCTTC
TRBV9	TRBJ1-3	TRBD1	many	CASSVGGQFSGNTIYF	TGTGCCAGCAGCGTAGGGGGACAGTTTTCTGGAAACACCATATATTTT
TRBV10-1	TRBJ2-7	-	medium-sized	CASSESWGFEQYF	TGCGCCAGCAGTGAGTCTTGGGGTTTCGAGCAGTACTTC
TRBV12-3/TRBV12-4	TRBJ2-5	TRBD2	many	CASSLGTSGRTVETQYF	TGTGCCAGCAGTTTGGGGACTAGCGGGAGAACCGTTGAGACCCAGTACTTC
TRBV11-3	TRBJ2-2	TRBD2	-	CASRWGTKGGELFF	TGTGCCAGCCGCTGGGGGACTAAAGGCGGGGAGCTGTTTTTT
TRBV5-6	TRBJ2-7	TRBD2	-	CASSLTPGTSGSRQYF	TGTGCCAGCAGCTTGACCCCCGGGACTAGCGGGAGTAGGCAGTACTTC
TRBV9	TRBJ2-3	-	many	CASSEAGSTDTQYF	TGTGCCAGCAGCGAGGCGGGTAGCACAGATACGCAGTATTTT
TRBV29-1	TRBJ2-7	TRBD2	many	CSALLRLAGQGAYEQYF	TGCAGCGCCCTCCTGAGACTAGCGGGACAGGGAGCCTACGAGCAGTACTTC
TRBV11-2	TRBJ1-1	-	-	CASSSRFDTEAFF	TGTGCCAGCAGCTCCCGGTTTGACACTGAAGCTTTCTTT
TRBV5-8	TRBJ2-5	TRBD2	many	CASSLGLAEQETQYF	TGTGCCAGCAGCTTAGGACTAGCGGAGCAAGAGACCCAGTACTTC
TRBV20-1	TRBJ2-7	TRBD2	many	CSAISGSFNEQYF	TGCAGTGCTATTAGCGGGAGTTTCAACGAGCAGTACTTC
TRBV5-4	TRBJ1-1	-	-	CASSLAGNTEAFF	TGTGCCAGCAGCTTGGCAGGGAACACTGAAGCTTTCTTT
TRBV20-1	TRBJ2-7	-	once	CSARESHIVTSYEQYF	TGCAGTGCTAGAGAGTCCCATATAGTGACCTCCTACGAGCAGTACTTC
TRBV7-2	TRBJ2-7	TRBD2	many	CASSLGTSGSYEQYF	TGTGCCAGCAGCTTAGGGACTAGCGGCTCCTACGAGCAGTACTTC
TRBV25-1	TRBJ2-3	-	many	CASSESRGVSFTDTQYF	TGTGCCAGCAGTGAATCCCGGGGAGTAAGTTTTACAGATACGCAGTATTTT
TRBV3-1	TRBJ1-2	-	-	CASSQVITGSGYTF	TGTGCCAGCAGCCAAGTTATTACAGGGAGTGGCTACACCTTC
TRBV12-3/TRBV12-4	TRBJ1-2	-	medium-sized	CASSLYSYGYTF	TGTGCCAGCAGTTTGTATTCGTATGGCTACACCTTC
TRBV11-3	TRBJ2-2	-	-	CASSPTRGRSTGELFF	TGTGCCAGCAGCCCCACCAGAGGGAGGAGCACCGGGGAGCTGTTTTTT
TRBV3-1	TRBJ2-7	-	-	CASSQDYPDGYEQYF	TGTGCCAGCAGCCAAGATTATCCCGACGGCTACGAGCAGTACTTC
TRBV20-1	TRBJ2-7	-	many	CSSSPGVLGEQYF	TGCAGTAGTAGCCCGGGGGTGTTAGGCGAGCAGTACTTC
TRBV20-1	TRBJ2-7	TRBD2	many	CSVQAGGRSYEQYF	TGCAGTGTCCAAGCGGGAGGGCGTTCCTACGAGCAGTACTTC
TRBV7-2	TRBJ2-1	-	many	CASSFGGSYNEQFF	TGTGCCAGCAGCTTTGGGGGCTCCTACAATGAGCAGTTCTTC
TRBV30	TRBJ1-5	-	-	CAWSAPGAAEGQPQHF	TGTGCCTGGAGTGCCCCCGGGGCCGCGGAAGGTCAGCCCCAGCATTTT
TRBV6-1	TRBJ2-2	-	-	CASRERATGQLFF	TGTGCCAGCAGGGAACGGGCCACCGGGCAGCTGTTTTTT
TRBV6-2/TRBV6-3	TRBJ2-7	-	few	CASSYSRPGTYEQYF	TGTGCCAGCAGTTACTCGAGGCCCGGAACCTACGAGCAGTACTTC
TRBV20-1	TRBJ2-7	-	-	CSARDLAVSEDEQYF	TGCAGTGCTAGAGATCTCGCCGTGAGCGAGGATGAGCAGTACTTC
TRBV4-2	TRBJ2-6	TRBD2	few	CASSPTSSSGANVLTF	TGTGCCAGCAGCCCGACTAGCAGCTCTGGGGCCAACGTCCTGACTTTC
TRBV19	TRBJ2-1	TRBD2	-	CASSIGPSGLYNEQFF	TGTGCCAGTAGTATAGGTCCTAGCGGGTTGTACAATGAGCAGTTCTTC
TRBV20-1	TRBJ2-3	-	many	CSARDRYGRTDTQYF	TGCAGTGCTAGAGATCGGTACGGGCGCACAGATACGCAGTATTTT
TRBV25-1	TRBJ1-1	-	few	CASSLNTEAFF	TGTGCCAGCAGCCTGAACACTGAAGCTTTCTTT
TRBV7-9	TRBJ2-5	-	-	CASSLTQETQYF	TGTGCCAGCAGCTTAACTCAAGAGACCCAGTACTTC
TRBV12-3/TRBV12-4	TRBJ1-1	-	medium-sized	CASRRNTEAFF	TGTGCCAGCAGACGCAACACTGAAGCTTTCTTT
TRBV28	TRBJ2-4	-	-	CASSPGRGGLAKNIQYF	TGTGCCAGCAGTCCGGGAAGGGGGGGCTTAGCCAAAAACATTCAGTACTTC
TRBV5-5	TRBJ2-7	-	-	CASSLARGSNYEQYF	TGTGCCAGCAGCTTGGCCCGGGGATCTAATTACGAGCAGTACTTC
TRBV11-2	TRBJ1-4	-	many	CASSFMRVEKLFF	TGTGCCAGCAGCTTTATGAGGGTTGAAAAACTGTTTTTT
TRBV19	TRBJ2-3	TRBD2	few	CASTPGLAGGTQYF	TGTGCCAGTACCCCGGGACTAGCGGGAGGTACGCAGTATTTT
TRBV6-1	TRBJ2-2	TRBD2	few	CASSKLRVAGGAGELFF	TGTGCCAGCAGTAAACTACGGGTAGCGGGGGGTGCCGGGGAGCTGTTTTTT
TRBV11-3	TRBJ2-7	-	-	CASSPDPRSYEQYF	TGTGCCAGCAGCCCAGACCCACGCTCCTACGAGCAGTACTTC